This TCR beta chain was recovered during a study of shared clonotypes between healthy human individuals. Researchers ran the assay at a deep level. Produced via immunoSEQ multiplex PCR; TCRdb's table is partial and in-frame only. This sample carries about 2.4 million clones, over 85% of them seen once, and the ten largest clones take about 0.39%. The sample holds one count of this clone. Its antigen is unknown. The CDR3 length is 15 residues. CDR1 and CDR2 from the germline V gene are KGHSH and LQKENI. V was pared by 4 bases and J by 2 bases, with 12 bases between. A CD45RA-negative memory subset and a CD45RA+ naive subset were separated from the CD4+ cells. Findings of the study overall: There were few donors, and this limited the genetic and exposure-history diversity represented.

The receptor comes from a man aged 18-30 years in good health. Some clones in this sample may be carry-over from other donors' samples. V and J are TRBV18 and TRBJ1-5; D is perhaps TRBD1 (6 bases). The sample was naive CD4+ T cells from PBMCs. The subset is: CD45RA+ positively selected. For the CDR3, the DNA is TGTGCCAGCTCACAAGGGACAAGGGGCAATCAGCCCCAGCATTTT. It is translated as CASSQGTRGNQPQHF. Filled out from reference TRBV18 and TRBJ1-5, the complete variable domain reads NAGVMQNPRHLVRRRGQEARLRCSPMKGHSHVYWYRQLPEEGLKFMVYLQKENIIDESGMPKERFSAEFPKEGPSILRIQQVVRGDSAAYFCASSQGTRGNQPQHFGDGTRLSIL.